This T cell receptor (beta chain) stems from a study of blood T cell repertoires in COVID-19. Study-wide context: The cDNA or gDNA used as material had been derived from T cells, B-cell-depleted T cells, or PBMCs.

Symptom resolution, clearance, or two negative PCRs marked donors in Cohort 3 as recovered. Per the original methods: It was from reference gene primer amplification that nucleated cell counts were estimated. This table comes from immunoSEQ multiplex PCR, and its TCRdb copy is limited to in-frame clones, with some not included. V and J calls plus clone size are reproduced from that table; the DNA served to infer D and trimming. Among 280,000 or so clones listed, about 83% were seen once. Trimming removed 5 bases at V and 6 bases at J, with 16 bases between. This CDR3 has 14 amino acids. In germline, CDR1 is MDHEN, CDR2 SYDVKM.

Source material: PBMCs or T cells enriched from blood (not recorded which). The genes are TRBV28 and TRBJ1-2; D not resolved. This sequence originates from a woman aged 35 to 49 who had recovered from COVID-19. This CDR3 is CASSLSIGLNGYTF. Here the CDR3 DNA reads TGTGCCAGCAGTCTCTCCATCGGGTTAAATGGCTACACCTTC.